This TCR beta chain is from a study of control samples from healthy donors and cancer patients. The CDR3 sequence is 14 residues long. After removal of 5 bases from V and 1 base from J, the junction contained 4 bases not matched to a gene. The germline gives CDR1 LNHDA, CDR2 SQIVND (reference sequence). Libraries were prepared by immunoSEQ multiplex PCR; TCRdb keeps only in-frame clonotypes and omits some of them. This sample yields 45,000 to 60,000 clones, of which 94% are seen a single time; roughly 4% belongs to the top ten. Sequencing was carried out using blood. This sequence was found in a man under 40 in good health. The chain joins TRBV19 to TRBJ1-1, with 7 bases matching TRBD1. This CDR3 reads CASSLTGRNTEAFF. The CDR3 DNA sequence: TGTGCCAGTAGTTTGACAGGGAGGAACACTGAAGCTTTCTTT.